The next 7 T cell receptor beta chains were all read from a single sample in a study of blood T cell repertoires in COVID-19. The repertoire was sequenced with immunoSEQ multiplex PCR; TCRdb's copy has only in-frame clones and lacks some. The sample consists of over 100,000 clones, approximately 80% of them appearing once. Material for sequencing was peripheral blood. The receptors were gathered from a woman aged 80 or over with active or convalescent COVID-19.

This clone was seen more than once but under ten times. The chain has TRBV5-6 and TRBJ1-2; D is unclear. Trimming took 1 base from V and 0 from J, leaving 7 bases between them. Germline-derived CDR1 and CDR2 are SGHDT and YYEEEE. The CDR3 extends over 14 amino acids. CDR3 DNA sequence: TGTGCCAGCAGCTTGCAGATGACTAACTATGGCTACACCTTC. The encoded protein is CASSLQMTNYGYTF.

A single count supports this clone. The V call is TRBV7-9, the J call TRBJ2-3; a weak D match, TRBD1 (6 bases). V gave up 6 bases and J gave up 2 bases, with 15 bases separating them. The V gene's germline CDR1 is SEHNR and CDR2 FQNEAQ (reference sequence). This CDR3 is built from 15 residues. The CDR3 DNA is TGTGCCAGCAGTTCGCCAGGACAGATCACAGATACGCAGTATTTT. It yields the protein CASSSPGQITDTQYF. Based on the CDR3 plus reference TRBV7-9 and TRBJ2-3, the full variable domain is DTGVSQNPRHKITKRGQNVTFRCDPISEHNRLYWYRQTLGQGPEFLTYFQNEAQLEKSRLLSDRFSAERPKGSFSTLEIQRTEQGDSAMYLCASSSPGQITDTQYFGPGTRLTVL.

The rearrangement links TRBV7-2 to TRBJ2-5; 11 nucleotides align to TRBD2. CDR1 and CDR2 (germline): SGHTA, FQGNSA. The CDR3 is 15 residues long. Trimming removed 2 bases from V and 4 bases from J; junction bases left unmatched: 3. The CDR3 DNA sequence: TGTGCCAGCAGCTTACCCGGACTAGCGGGAGAGACCCAGTACTTC. It translates to CASSLPGLAGETQYF.

The gene calls are TRBV5-5 and TRBJ2-5; 9 bases match TRBD2. After removal of 1 base from V and 2 bases from J, the junction contained 3 bases not matched to a gene. Germline CDR1 is SGHKS and CDR2 is YYEKEE (reference sequence). This CDR3 contains 15 residues. The CDR3 DNA follows: TGTGCCAGCAGCTTGTTCCTAGCGGGGCAAGAGACCCAGTACTTC. Protein product: CASSLFLAGQETQYF.

The gene calls are TRBV27 and TRBJ2-7; 10 bases align to TRBD2. The J segment lost 3 bases and the V segment lost 0 bases, leaving 5 bases of the junction unmatched. This CDR3 comprises 16 residues. Germline CDR1 and CDR2: MNHEY and SMNVEV (reference sequence). The CDR3 reads CASSLSWLAGDYEQYF. In nucleotides, the CDR3 is TGTGCCAGCAGTTTATCGTGGCTAGCGGGAGACTACGAGCAGTACTTC.

This sequence joins TRBV7-9 and TRBJ1-4; D remains unclear. The CDR3 loop spans 15 amino acids. CDR1 SEHNR and CDR2 FQNEAQ come from the germline V gene (reference sequence). V gave up 5 bases and J gave up 0 bases, with 10 bases separating them. CDR3 in DNA: TGTGCCAGCAGCCCCGGGATAACAACTAATGAAAAACTGTTTTTT. This gives the protein CASSPGITTNEKLFF.

The V gene is TRBV3-1 (or the pseudogene TRBV3-2), the J gene TRBJ1-5; 8 nucleotides align to TRBD1. The trim removed 7 bases at V and 4 bases at J, leaving 6 bases unmatched. This CDR3 spans 14 amino acids. CDR1 is LGHDT, CDR2 YNNKEL, per germline (reference sequence). In DNA form, the CDR3 reads TGTGCCAGCACCCAGGGGGCAGGGAATCAGCCCCAGCATTTT. Residues: CASTQGAGNQPQHF.